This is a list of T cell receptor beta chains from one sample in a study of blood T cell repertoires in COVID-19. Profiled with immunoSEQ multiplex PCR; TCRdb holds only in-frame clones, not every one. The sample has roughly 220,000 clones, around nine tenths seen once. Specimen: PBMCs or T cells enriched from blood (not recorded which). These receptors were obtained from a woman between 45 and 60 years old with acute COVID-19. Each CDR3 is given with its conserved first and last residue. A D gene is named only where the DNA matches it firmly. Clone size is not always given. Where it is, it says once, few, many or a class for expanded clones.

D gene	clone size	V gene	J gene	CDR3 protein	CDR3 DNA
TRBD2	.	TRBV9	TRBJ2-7	CASSVGLSRGSNPYEQYF	TGTGCCAGCAGCGTCGGTTTGTCTCGCGGGAGCAACCCCTACGAGCAGTACTTC
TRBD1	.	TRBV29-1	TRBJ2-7	CSCTGTGAYEQYF	TGCAGCTGTACCGGGACAGGAGCCTACGAGCAGTACTTC
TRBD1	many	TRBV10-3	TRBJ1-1	CAISESTGGRGTEAFF	TGTGCCATCAGTGAGTCCACAGGGGGCCGGGGGACTGAAGCTTTCTTT
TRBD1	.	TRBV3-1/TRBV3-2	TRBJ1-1	CASSQRDRMNTEAFF	TGTGCCAGCAGCCAAAGGGACAGAATGAACACTGAAGCTTTCTTT
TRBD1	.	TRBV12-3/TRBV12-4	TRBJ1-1	CASSLQGPAFF	TGTGCCAGCAGCTTACAGGGGCCAGCTTTCTTT
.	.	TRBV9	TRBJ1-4	CASSVGTTGINEKLFF	TGTGCCAGCAGCGTTGGGACCACAGGGATCAATGAAAAACTGTTTTTT
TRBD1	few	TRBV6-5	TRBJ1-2	CASSSQTGDYGYTF	TGTGCCAGCAGTTCCCAGACAGGGGACTATGGCTACACCTTC
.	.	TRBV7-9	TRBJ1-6	CASSLYSQGGSPLHF	TGTGCCAGCAGCTTATATAGCCAGGGAGGGTCACCCCTCCACTTT
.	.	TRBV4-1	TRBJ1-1	CASSQGLETEAFF	TGCGCCAGCAGCCAAGGGTTAGAAACTGAAGCTTTCTTT
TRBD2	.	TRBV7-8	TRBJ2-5	CASRLREGQETQYF	TGTGCCAGCAGACTTCGGGAGGGCCAAGAGACCCAGTACTTC
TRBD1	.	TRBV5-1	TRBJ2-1	CASSLAGGQGYNEQFF	TGCGCCAGCAGCTTGGCCGGGGGACAGGGCTACAATGAGCAGTTCTTC
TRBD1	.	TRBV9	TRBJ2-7	CASSHSATGAVNEQYF	TGTGCCAGCAGCCACTCCGCGACAGGGGCGGTGAACGAGCAGTACTTC
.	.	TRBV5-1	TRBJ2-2	CASSLGLGELFF	TGCGCCAGCAGCTTGGGGCTGGGGGAGCTGTTTTTT
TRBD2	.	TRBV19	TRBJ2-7	CASSRTGTSGKYEQYF	TGTGCCAGTAGCCGAACTGGGACTAGCGGGAAGTACGAGCAGTACTTC
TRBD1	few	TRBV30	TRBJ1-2	CAWSVGQDGYTF	TGTGCCTGGAGTGTGGGACAGGATGGCTACACCTTC
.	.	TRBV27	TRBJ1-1	CASSLNGRRRAGTEAFF	TGTGCCAGCAGTTTAAACGGTCGCAGGCGGGCAGGCACTGAAGCTTTCTTT
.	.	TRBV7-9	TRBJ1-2	CASSPIPQGEAGYTF	TGTGCCAGCAGCCCTATCCCACAGGGAGAGGCTGGCTACACCTTC
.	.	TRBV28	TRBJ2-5	CASSYSRGWQETQYF	TGTGCCAGCAGTTACTCCAGGGGTTGGCAAGAGACCCAGTACTTC
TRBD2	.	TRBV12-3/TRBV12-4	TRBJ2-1	CASNDGTRSFF	TGTGCCAGCAATGACGGGACTAGGTCTTTCTTC
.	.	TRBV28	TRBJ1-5	CASSFPRPGVVNQPQHF	TGTGCCAGCAGTTTCCCGCGTCCGGGGGTGGTTAATCAGCCCCAGCATTTT
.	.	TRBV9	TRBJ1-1	CASSVDPGGGAFF	TGTGCCAGCAGCGTAGATCCCGGCGGGGGGGCTTTCTTT
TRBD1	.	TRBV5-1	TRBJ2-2	CASSFNRGLDGGELFF	TGCGCCAGCAGCTTTAACAGGGGTTTGGACGGCGGGGAGCTGTTTTTT
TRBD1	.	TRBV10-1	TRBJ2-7	CASSAGQGVREQYF	TGCGCCAGCAGCGCCGGACAGGGGGTACGGGAGCAGTACTTC
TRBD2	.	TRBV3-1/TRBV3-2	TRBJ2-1	CASSQDGTSIDNEQFF	TGTGCCAGCAGCCAAGACGGGACTAGCATTGACAATGAGCAGTTCTTC
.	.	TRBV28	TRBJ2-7	CASSFGGFSYEQYF	TGTGCCAGCAGTTTCGGGGGTTTCTCCTACGAGCAGTACTTC
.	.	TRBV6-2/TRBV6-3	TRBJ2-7	CASSYSSRGLYEQYF	TGTGCCAGCAGTTACTCGAGCAGAGGATTATACGAGCAGTACTTC
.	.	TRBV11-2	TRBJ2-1	CASSQGWAGRSEQFF	TGTGCCAGCAGCCAGGGATGGGCCGGGAGATCCGAGCAGTTCTTC
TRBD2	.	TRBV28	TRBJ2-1	CASSSWTSGNDNEQFF	TGTGCCAGCAGTTCATGGACTAGCGGGAACGACAATGAGCAGTTCTTC
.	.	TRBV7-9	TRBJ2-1	CASSSGQLPPEQFF	TGTGCCAGCAGCTCGGGACAACTACCACCTGAGCAGTTCTTC
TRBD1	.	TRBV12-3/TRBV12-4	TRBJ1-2	CASSLRDRGGYTF	TGTGCCAGCAGTTTACGGGACAGGGGCGGCTACACCTTC
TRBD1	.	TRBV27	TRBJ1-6	CASRRTGRNSPLHF	TGTGCCAGCAGGAGGACAGGACGTAATTCACCCCTCCACTTT
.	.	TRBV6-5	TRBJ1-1	CASSYSRGPTEAFF	TGTGCCAGCAGTTACTCGAGAGGGCCCACTGAAGCTTTCTTT
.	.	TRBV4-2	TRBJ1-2	CASSSGSEGDYGYTF	TGTGCCAGCAGCTCCGGGTCCGAAGGGGACTATGGCTACACCTTC
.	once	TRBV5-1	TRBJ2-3	CASSLGASPSTDTQYF	TGCGCCAGCAGCTTGGGGGCTAGCCCTAGCACAGATACGCAGTATTTT
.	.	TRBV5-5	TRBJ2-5	CASNPQWLSQETQYF	TGTGCCAGCAACCCCCAGTGGCTCTCGCAAGAGACCCAGTACTTC
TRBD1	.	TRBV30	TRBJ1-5	CAWSPGGRQPQHF	TGTGCCTGGAGTCCAGGGGGCAGACAGCCCCAGCATTTT
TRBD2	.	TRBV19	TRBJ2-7	CASLYFPQGTSGPNSYEQYF	TGTGCCAGTCTCTACTTCCCACAAGGGACTAGCGGACCTAACTCCTACGAGCAGTACTTC
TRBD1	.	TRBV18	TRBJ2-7	CASSPSSGGTYEQYF	TGTGCCAGCTCACCATCCTCAGGGGGTACCTACGAGCAGTACTTC
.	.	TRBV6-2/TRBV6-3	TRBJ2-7	CASSYAATQYF	TGTGCCAGCAGTTACGCGGCGACGCAGTACTTC
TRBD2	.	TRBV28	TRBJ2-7	CASSAGTSGSYEQYF	TGTGCCAGCAGTGCCGGGACTAGCGGCTCCTACGAGCAGTACTTC
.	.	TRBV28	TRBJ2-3	CASKGPQATDTQYF	TGTGCCAGCAAGGGGCCCCAGGCTACAGATACGCAGTATTTT
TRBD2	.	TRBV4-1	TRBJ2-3	CASSQDWTSRDTQYF	TGCGCCAGCAGCCAAGATTGGACTAGCCGGGATACGCAGTATTTT
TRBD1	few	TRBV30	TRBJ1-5	CACDRDRGSHSNQPQHF	TGTGCCTGCGACCGGGACAGGGGAAGCCATAGCAATCAGCCCCAGCATTTT